This T cell receptor beta chain was captured by sequencing in a study of T cell changes during pregnancy in multiple sclerosis. Profiled with immunoSEQ multiplex PCR; TCRdb holds only in-frame clones, not every one. The sample lists tens of thousands of clones; 80% to 95% were seen once. The germline V gene has CDR1 SEHNR and CDR2 FQNEAQ (reference sequence). Trimming removed 5 bases at V and 4 bases at J, with 11 bases between. The CDR3 covers 13 residues. The chain carries TRBV7-9 and TRBJ1-1, with TRBD1 as a possible D gene (5 bases). This sequence originates from a female donor in good health, enrolled as a control in a pregnancy study. The material was peripheral blood, obtained in the third trimester of pregnancy. CDR3 loop: CASSQGDTTEAFF. The CDR3 DNA sequence: TGTGCCAGCAGCCAAGGGGATACCACTGAAGCTTTCTTT.